The T cell receptor (beta chain) described here comes from a study of fetal regulatory T cell absence and autoimmunity (dated by TCRdb to the late 2010s). For the wider study: The IPEX patients showed exocrine pancreas autoimmunity in the absence of clinical diabetes. The full study reports these points: TRB gene family usage was broadly similar between cord blood and pancreas, resembling published neonatal and adult repertoires. The TCR compartment showed significant oligoclonal enrichment in pancreas versus cord blood, with some top clones over 95-fold enriched. The oligoclonal enrichment was interpreted as support for antigen-driven autoimmunity in the pancreas before birth in IPEX syndrome.

The germline V end is reduced by 6 bases and the J end by 1 base; junction bases left unmatched: 6. Taken from cysteine to phenylalanine, the CDR3 has 15 residues. The retained sequence is limited to the CDR3, 45 bases, with the frame set at the first base. In the germline V gene, CDR1 corresponds to SNHLY and CDR2 to FYNNEI. On the immunoSEQ human TCRbeta survey platform, a two-step multiplex PCR amplified and barcoded the TCRbeta CDR3 regions. Sequencing of the libraries was done on Illumina instruments, and IgH was sequenced in parallel from the same samples. As for the authors' bioinformatics: Raw reads were filtered against IMGT V, D, J definitions and were binned using a nearest-neighbor algorithm so that PCR and sequencing errors were removed. Clones were defined by identical nucleotide sequence; differential abundance between tissues used per-clone Fisher exact tests with pFDR threshold p<0.01. A minimum inclusion filter of 10 in either sample excluded clones with frequencies too low for statistical inference. The immunoSEQ Analyzer was used for pairwise clonal comparisons, while IMGT tools were used to assess gene family usage. TCRdb re-hosts the immuneACCESS table, in-frame sequences only. Its copies lack some clones; in the studies checked, an unresolved V gene accounts for under half of them, and the cause for the rest is not known. V, J and clone size reflect that table, while D and trimming were determined from the DNA. For this sample there are approximately 46,000 clones; roughly 80% appear just once. 0.35% to 0.45% of the sample is held by the ten biggest clonotypes.

In regard to this clone: No cognate antigen has been identified for it. Base qualities were left out, and no much larger clone turns up one base away.

The DNeasy Blood and Tissue Kit was used to extract roughly 1.7-3.3 ug of genomic DNA from either umbilical cord blood or frozen pancreas. The chain uses TRBV2 and TRBJ2-7; TRBD1 aligns with 10 central bases. This TCR came from a newborn boy with IPEX syndrome. The sequenced sample was cord blood. This receptor has the CDR3 CASSLGQGGSYEQYF. Read as DNA, the sequence is TGTGCCAGCAGCCTAGGACAGGGGGGGTCCTACGAGCAGTACTTC.